One and the same sample provided the 14 T cell receptor beta chains below, sequenced in a study of shared clonotypes between healthy human individuals. Using immunoSEQ multiplex PCR, the repertoire was profiled, and TCRdb retains in-frame clones only, with some absent. The sample yields about 660,000 clones, roughly 70% seen once. Sequenced material: memory CD4+ T cells sorted from blood. Subset defined: CD45RA-negative fraction. These receptor sequences come from a woman aged 25 to 45 in good health.

This chain uses TRBV10-3 with TRBJ2-7; 7 nucleotides line up with TRBD1. From germline, CDR1 is ENHRY and CDR2 SYGVKD. The V segment lost 8 bases and the J segment 7 bases; nucleotides outside the gene matches: 8. This CDR3 comprises 12 residues. CDR3 amino acids: CAIGTVPREQYF. The CDR3 nucleotides read TGTGCCATCGGGACAGTACCTAGGGAGCAGTACTTC.

The rearrangement uses TRBV9 and TRBJ2-3; 7 nucleotides agree with TRBD1. After removal of 3 bases from V and 2 bases from J, the junction contained 9 bases not matched to a gene. This CDR3 has 16 residues. Looked up from germline, CDR1 is SGDLS and CDR2 is YYNGEE. The CDR3 spells CASSDSQGVYTDTQYF. The CDR3 DNA is TGTGCCAGCAGCGATTCTCAGGGGGTGTACACAGATACGCAGTATTTT.

This clone was picked up a small number of times. The chain combines TRBV5-1 with TRBJ1-4; D call uncertain. With 0 bases removed from V and 3 bases from J, the gap between germline ends came to 12 bases. This CDR3 is built from 16 residues. CDR1 SGHRS and CDR2 YFSETQ come from the germline V gene. The CDR3 loop reads CASSLVYGPSNEKLFF. The DNA of the CDR3 is TGCGCCAGCAGCTTGGTATATGGGCCTTCTAATGAAAAACTGTTTTTT.

The V and J genes are TRBV27 and TRBJ1-6; D is undetermined. CDR3 size: 11 residues. From germline, CDR1 is MNHEY and CDR2 SMNVEV (reference sequence). The CDR3 loop is CALTYNSPLHF. CDR3 DNA: TGTGCGTTAACCTATAATTCACCCCTCCACTTT.

The rearrangement links TRBV11-2 to TRBJ2-2; D uncertain. CDR1 is SGHAT and CDR2 is FQNNGV in the germline V gene. Deletions cut 5 bases from V and 0 bases from J, with 16 bases between. This CDR3 has 17 amino acids. CDR3 protein: CASSPLSSSANTGELFF. The CDR3 coding sequence is TGTGCCAGCAGCCCCCTGAGTAGTTCTGCGAACACCGGGGAGCTGTTTTTT.

The CDR3 DNA reads as TGTGCCAGCAGAAATCCCCCGAACACCGGGGAGCTGTTTTTT. Encoded protein: CASRNPPNTGELFF. The rearrangement joins TRBV28 to TRBJ2-2; D gene unclear. In germline, CDR1 is MDHEN, CDR2 SYDVKM. CDR3 length: 14 amino acids. Trimming pared 6 bases from V and 0 bases from J, leaving 8 bases between.

The chain employs TRBV6-6 and TRBJ2-7, with 7 bases that match TRBD1. The CDR3 is made up of 15 amino acids. J lost 5 bases, V lost 0 bases, and 7 bases had no gene match. Germline-derived CDR1 and CDR2 are MNHNY and SVGAGI (reference sequence). DNA for the CDR3: TGTGCCAGCAGTTACTCAAGACAGGGACAGAACGAGCAGTACTTC. It translates to CASSYSRQGQNEQYF.

The genes are TRBV15 and TRBJ2-1; TRBD2 matches at 9 bases. V trimming: 2 bases; J trimming: 8 bases; junction bases outside the gene matches: 13. Germline CDR1 LNHNV, CDR2 YYDKDF (reference sequence). The length of the CDR3 is 17 residues. This CDR3 is CATSRNIAGAGVDEQFF. In DNA, the CDR3 is TGTGCCACCAGCAGAAACATAGCGGGAGCGGGTGTAGATGAGCAGTTCTTC.

V gene TRBV28 combines with J gene TRBJ2-5; 10 positions agree with TRBD2. Unmatched junction bases numbered 11, after V lost 0 bases and J lost 1 base. Germline CDR1 is MDHEN and CDR2 is SYDVKM. There are 19 residues in the CDR3. DNA for the CDR3: TGTGCCAGCAGTTTATGGTGGGGATTAAAGCGGGAGGGCCAAGAGACCCAGTACTTC. This translates into CASSLWWGLKREGQETQYF.

The J gene is TRBJ2-2, the V gene TRBV2, with 15 bases aligning to TRBD2. CDR1 SNHLY and CDR2 FYNNEI come from the germline V gene. The V segment lost 8 bases and the J segment 5 bases; nucleotides outside the gene matches: 9. This CDR3 is 17 amino acids long. The CDR3 bases are TGTGCCAGCGGTTCTCCGGGACTAGCGGGAGGAACCGGGGAGCTGTTTTTT. Translating it yields CASGSPGLAGGTGELFF.

The chain recombines TRBV19 with TRBJ2-1, with TRBD2 matching over 11 bases. With V trimmed by 4 bases and J by 9 bases, 11 bases remained unmatched. CDR3 length equals 16 residues. Germline V gene lookup returns CDR1 LNHDA and CDR2 SQIVND (reference sequence). The CDR3 sequence: CASSTSGTSGRSEQFF. CDR3 bases: TGTGCCAGTAGTACCTCCGGGACTAGCGGTAGGAGTGAGCAGTTCTTC.

The chain uses TRBV29-1 and TRBJ1-1; tentative D call: TRBD1 (6 bases). This CDR3 is 13 amino acids long. Deletions cut 3 bases from V and 6 bases from J, with 14 bases between. Germline lookup yields CDR1 SQVTM and CDR2 ANQGSEA. The CDR3 DNA sequence: TGCAGCGTTGAGGAACAGGGAGGCGCTGAAGCTTTCTTT. It specifies CSVEEQGGAEAFF.

This clone was seen just once. V usage is TRBV5-1 and J usage is TRBJ1-3; the D gene is possibly TRBD1 (5 bases). This CDR3 is built from 16 residues. Germline CDR1 reads SGHRS; CDR2 reads YFSETQ. The ends were cut back, 4 bases at V and 4 bases at J, with 18 bases in the middle. CDR3: CASSQGPSTVGNTIYF. CDR3 DNA sequence: TGCGCCAGCAGCCAGGGCCCGTCAACGGTCGGAAACACCATATATTTT.

The V gene is TRBV5-1, the J gene TRBJ1-4, with no clear D. This CDR3 has 14 amino acids. Trimming took off 0 bases at V and 6 bases at J, with 9 bases between the two ends. Germline V gene lookup returns CDR1 SGHRS and CDR2 YFSETQ. CDR3 nucleotides: TGCGCCAGCAGCTTGGGGCGTCTGGATGAAAAACTGTTTTTT. This gives the protein CASSLGRLDEKLFF.